The sequence of this T cell receptor (beta chain) was determined in a study of T cells in Graves' hyperthyroidism and ophthalmopathy (dated by TCRdb to between 2019 and 2020). Regarding the study in general: Peripheral blood was collected at initial diagnosis, before any treatment. The paper describes TCR Vbeta CDR3 sequencing of 135 peripheral blood samples, made up of some 40 ophthalmopathy patients, roughly 80 hyperthyroidism patients and about 17 progressor patients. Following sampling, methimazole starting at 30 mg daily was given to hyperthyroidism patients, and high-dose intravenous methylprednisolone was given to ophthalmopathy patients. A discovery cohort of about a hundred patients, 43 with Graves' ophthalmopathy and about 58 with stable Graves' hyperthyroidism, was used to find distinguishing TCR V-J signatures. The 100 discovery patients were divided at random into training and test sets in a 7:3 ratio. Whether ophthalmopathy could be predicted prospectively was tested in an independent validation cohort made up of approximately 19 hyperthyroidism patients plus 17 patients who later progressed to ophthalmopathy. The study also compared thyroid tissue and blood T-cell repertoires from about six Graves' hyperthyroidism patients.

TCR beta CDR3 regions were amplified from RNA transcripts. For the first round of RT-PCR on the TCR CDR3, the HTBI primer set was used together with the Qiagen OneStep RT-PCR kit. A second multiplex PCR round built the libraries, followed by size selection and purification. Paired-end sequencing of the libraries was performed with 100 bp reads on an Illumina HiSeq2000. The published analysis was carried out like this. SOAPnuke was used to process the raw data, with reads discarded if the reads contained adapters or uncalled bases, had a mean Phred below 15, or lacked an exact constant-primer or identifier match. High-quality paired reads were merged with COPE v1.2.5, and unique nucleotide sequences were defined as clonotypes. Clonotypes were aligned to IMGT TRBV, TRBD and TRBJ reference segments using MiTCR v1.1. The analysis was restricted to V-J combinations with a frequency above 0.0001, which together covered about 99% of the repertoires. The TCS score was defined as the ratio of F50 (clonal expansion) to E x V (chaos), calculated using BLOSUM62-based TCRdist between CDR3 peptides within each V-J. Welch's t-statistics and random forest reduced around 520 V-J features to around 14, which were used in a naive Bayes classifier (R e1071). TCRdb took the public reads, trimmed them with fastp at Q25, ran MiXCR for clone calling and kept in-frame beta chains. Each record represents a unique CDR3 protein, reported with the most common genes and DNA among its rows. These V and J calls are TCRdb output, not the study's own analysis. This sample has around 340,000 distinct CDR3 sequences in its table, and 11% to 15% of those were observed once. Of the sample, about 22% is held by the ten largest clones.

Stable Graves' hyperthyroidism was defined as no progression to ophthalmopathy during 18 months of follow-up. The hyperthyroidism patients were between 18 and 65 years old and newly diagnosed, with a disease duration of less than 2 months. The study excluded patients with uncontrolled infections, other autoimmune diseases, pregnancy or lactation. Clinical symptoms, serum thyroxine and TRAb, thyroid ultrasound, and orbital computed tomography formed the basis for the diagnoses. Ficoll-Paque density gradient centrifugation was used to isolate PBMCs from about 9 ml of fresh peripheral blood. Total RNA was extracted with Trizol reagent, and quality was checked on an Agilent 2100 Bioanalyzer. Here is what the overall study found, with its caveats: Blood samples also contained most of the expanded thyroid clonotypes (frequency above 0.001), which suggests that blood repertoires may reflect thyroid immune responses. Ophthalmopathy was separated from stable hyperthyroidism by a 13 V-J signature model, with approximately 90% sensitivity and approximately 84% specificity obtained in cross-validation and 80%/75% obtained in testing. During validation, the model predicted progression to ophthalmopathy a median of approximately six months ahead of onset, with more than 55% sensitivity and more than 72% specificity. Sample size was not statistically predetermined, and investigators were not blinded to group allocation.

From the germline V gene, CDR1 is LGHNA and CDR2 is YNFKEQ. The CDR3 measures 18 amino acids from cysteine to phenylalanine. Just the 54-base CDR3 DNA is kept, in frame starting at base 1. Clipping removes 1 base from V and 5 bases from J, with 9 as the unmatched junction base count. In regard to this clonotype: Its cognate antigen has yet to be identified. No much larger clonotype is one base removed from it; base qualities were not supplied.

The TCR sequence derives from a woman younger than 45 with Graves' hyperthyroidism. The chain is made from TRBV4-2 and TRBJ2-5; 14 of the junction bases match TRBD2. The specimen sequenced was blood. The DNA is TGTGCCAGCAGCCAAGTATTGGGACTAGCGGGAGAGGAGGAGACCCAGTACTTC. It is translated as CASSQVLGLAGEEETQYF.